The rows below give T cell receptor beta chains drawn from one sample of a study of cytomegalovirus exposure and HLA in healthy donors. Measured with immunoSEQ multiplex PCR; TCRdb has only the in-frame clones, and not every one. The table has about 190,000 clones, approximately 80% seen once. What was sequenced was PBMCs. The receptors here all came from a man between 35 and 55 years old in good health and CMV-seropositive. Both conserved end residues are part of each CDR3. D genes are given only for firm matches. For some rows the clone size is stated as once, few or many, or as a class when expanded; others skip it.

>NA|NA|TRBV12-5|TRBJ1-4
TGTGCTAGTGGTTTGGTCCTTGGGGCACAGAATGAAAAACTGTTTTTT
CASGLVLGAQNEKLFF
>NA|NA|TRBV11-2|TRBJ2-5
TGTGCCAGCAGCTTATGGAGGAGGGAGACCCAGTACTTC
CASSLWRRETQYF
>NA|TRBD1|TRBV7-3|TRBJ1-6
TGTGCCAGCAGTCTCGGGACAGCAAATTCACCCCTCCACTTT
CASSLGTANSPLHF
>NA|TRBD2|TRBV2|TRBJ2-1
TGTGCCAGCAGGGGGACTAGCGGGTCCACGGAGTTCTTC
CASRGTSGSTEFF
>NA|TRBD1|TRBV5-1|TRBJ2-7
TGCGCCAGCAGCCACCGGGACAGGGATGGGGAGCAGTACTTC
CASSHRDRDGEQYF
>NA|NA|TRBV18|TRBJ1-4
TGTGCCAGCTCACCACACCCATTCGGGGCAACTAATGAAAAACTGTTTTTT
CASSPHPFGATNEKLFF
>NA|TRBD1|TRBV10-3|TRBJ1-1
TGTGCCATCAGTGAGCGGACAGGGATTACTGAAGCTTTCTTT
CAISERTGITEAFF
>once|TRBD2|TRBV5-4|TRBJ2-7
TGTGCCAGCAGCTTGGATCTAGCGGGAGGGAGAGAGCAGTACTTC
CASSLDLAGGREQYF
>NA|TRBD1|TRBV29-1|TRBJ1-1
TGCAGCGTCGGACAGGGGTTGAACACTGAAGCTTTCTTT
CSVGQGLNTEAFF
>once|TRBD1|TRBV2|TRBJ1-2
TGTGCCAGCAATAAGGACAGGGACGGCGATGGCTACACCTTC
CASNKDRDGDGYTF
>many|NA|TRBV21-1|TRBJ1-3
TGTGCCAGCAGCAAAAAGGGGGGGTGCCTAAACACCATATATTTT
CASSKKGGCLNTIYF
>once|NA|TRBV25-1|TRBJ2-2
TGTGCCAGCAGCCCCCGAGGCGGGGTTAGTCCCGGGGAGCTGTTTTTT
CASSPRGGVSPGELFF
>NA|TRBD1|TRBV4-2|TRBJ2-7
TGTGCCAGCAGCCGGACAGGGGAATTCTACGAGCAGTACTTC
CASSRTGEFYEQYF
>few|NA|TRBV6-6|TRBJ1-1
TGTGCCAGCAGTTACCGAGGGGGAACCGCTGAAGCTTTCTTT
CASSYRGGTAEAFF
>NA|TRBD1|TRBV10-3|TRBJ2-2
TGTGCCATCAGTGACTTTCACAGGGGGCGAAACACCGGGGAGCTGTTTTTT
CAISDFHRGRNTGELFF
>NA|NA|TRBV2|TRBJ1-4
TGTGCCAGCAAGGCCGGGACACCAACTAATGAAAAACTGTTTTTT
CASKAGTPTNEKLFF
>NA|TRBD2|TRBV6-1|TRBJ2-7
TGTGCCAGCAGTGCCCCGGCAGGGACTAGTTACGAGCAGTACTTC
CASSAPAGTSYEQYF
>NA|TRBD1|TRBV28|TRBJ1-2
TGTGCCAGCAGTTTGACTATCGAGTCCGGGACAGGGGGTCGCTATGGCTACACCTTC
CASSLTIESGTGGRYGYTF
>NA|TRBD1|TRBV5-8|TRBJ1-1
TGTGCCAGCAGTTACGACAGGGGGGACACTGAAGCTTTCTTT
CASSYDRGDTEAFF
>once|NA|TRBV29-1|TRBJ1-2
TGCAGCGCCCTTGGGCTAAACTATGGCTACACCTTC
CSALGLNYGYTF
>few|TRBD1|TRBV7-9|TRBJ1-1
TGTGCCAGCAGCTCCCGACAGGGAAGGAGCACTGAAGCTTTCTTT
CASSSRQGRSTEAFF
>NA|TRBD1|TRBV4-2|TRBJ2-7
TGTGCCAGCAGCCAAGTCACAGGGGGGAAACCCTACGAGCAGTACTTC
CASSQVTGGKPYEQYF
>few|TRBD1|TRBV19|TRBJ1-5
TGTGCCAGTAGTCTGAGGACAGGGGAAGGTAATCAGCCCCAGCATTTT
CASSLRTGEGNQPQHF
>NA|TRBD2|TRBV30|TRBJ2-1
TGTGCCTGGAGTGTAAGTCGGTCAGCGGGGTGGAGCGATGAGCAGTTCTTC
CAWSVSRSAGWSDEQFF
>NA|NA|TRBV25-1|TRBJ2-1
TGTGCCAGCAGTTCGGACTACTACAATGAGCAGTTCTTC
CASSSDYYNEQFF
>NA|TRBD1|TRBV11-2|TRBJ1-1
TGTGCCAGCAGCTTAGAGAGGCTGACAGGGAAGAACACTGAAGCTTTCTTT
CASSLERLTGKNTEAFF
>NA|NA|TRBV15|TRBJ2-3
TGTGCCACCAGCCCCACCCGGGATTCAGATACGCAGTATTTT
CATSPTRDSDTQYF
>NA|NA|TRBV7-8|TRBJ1-2
TGTGCCAGCAGCTTAGCCCCGGGATTTAACTATGGCTACACCTTC
CASSLAPGFNYGYTF
>NA|TRBD1|TRBV9|TRBJ2-5
TGTGCCAGCAGCTTCGGGACAGAAGAGACCCAGTACTTC
CASSFGTEETQYF
>NA|TRBD1|TRBV5-1|TRBJ2-1
TGCGCCAGCAGCTTGCCGTGGACAGGGGTTTACGATGAGCAGTTCTTC
CASSLPWTGVYDEQFF
>NA|NA|TRBV30|TRBJ2-5
TGTGCCTGGACCCGTGGGGGACTTCGCCGCGAGACCCAGTACTTC
CAWTRGGLRRETQYF
>NA|TRBD2|TRBV6-5|TRBJ2-7
TGTGCCAGCACCCCGCAAGAACTAGCGGGGTACGAGCAGTACTTC
CASTPQELAGYEQYF
>NA|NA|TRBV6-6|TRBJ2-3
TGTGCCAGCAGTTACGATAGTGGGGCTGGCACAGATACGCAGTATTTT
CASSYDSGAGTDTQYF
>NA|TRBD2|TRBV6-5|TRBJ2-7
TGTGCCAGCAGTCAGGAAGTAGCGGGGAACGAGCAGTACTTC
CASSQEVAGNEQYF
>NA|NA|TRBV19|TRBJ1-1
TGTGCCAGTAGTCCTCTGGGTGGGACACGACTCACTGAAGCTTTCTTT
CASSPLGGTRLTEAFF
>NA|NA|TRBV4-1|TRBJ1-1
TGCGCCAGCAGCCAAGAACAGAACACTGAAGCTTTCTTT
CASSQEQNTEAFF
>NA|TRBD1|TRBV19|TRBJ2-3
TGTGCCAGTAGTGAGGGGGCCACAGATACGCAGTATTTT
CASSEGATDTQYF
>NA|NA|TRBV19|TRBJ1-2
TGTGCCAGTACCTTATCGGGGGGGACCGAACCCTGGCAGCGCTACACCTTC
CASTLSGGTEPWQRYTF
>NA|NA|TRBV6-5|TRBJ1-6
TGTGCCAGCAGTTACTCGACCGGAGGCGGTTCACCCCTCCACTTT
CASSYSTGGGSPLHF
>NA|TRBD2|TRBV4-3|TRBJ2-1
TGCGCCAGCAGCCACGTAGGAACCGCCGGGACTAGAAATGAGCAGTTCTTC
CASSHVGTAGTRNEQFF
>NA|NA|TRBV7-9|TRBJ2-7
TGTGCCAGCAGCCCCCTCGCCGACGCGGTGAAGGCGGGCGAGCAGTACTTC
CASSPLADAVKAGEQYF
>NA|TRBD1|TRBV4-1|TRBJ2-7
TGCGCCAGCAGCCAAGTCTCTGGGGACAGCACCTACGAGCAGTACTTC
CASSQVSGDSTYEQYF